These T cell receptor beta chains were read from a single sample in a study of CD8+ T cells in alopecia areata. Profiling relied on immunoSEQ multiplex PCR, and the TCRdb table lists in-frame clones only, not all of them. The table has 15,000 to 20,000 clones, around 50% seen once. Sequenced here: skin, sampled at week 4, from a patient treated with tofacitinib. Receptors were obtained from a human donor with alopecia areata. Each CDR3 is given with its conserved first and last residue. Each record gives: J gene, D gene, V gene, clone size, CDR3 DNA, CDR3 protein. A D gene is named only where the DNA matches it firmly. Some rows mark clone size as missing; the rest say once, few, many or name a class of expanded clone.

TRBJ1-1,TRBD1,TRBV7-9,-,TGTGCCAGCAGCCCAGGACAGGGGACTGAAGCTTTCTTT,CASSPGQGTEAFF
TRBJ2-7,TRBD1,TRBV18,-,TGTGCCAGCTCACCCAGAAAAGTGGACAGGTCGGTTCCAACCTACGAGCAGTACTTC,CASSPRKVDRSVPTYEQYF
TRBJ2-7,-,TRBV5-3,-,TGTGCCAGCAGCCCGAACCCAGGGATAAGTTACGAGCAGTACTTC,CASSPNPGISYEQYF
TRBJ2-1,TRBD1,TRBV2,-,TGTGCCAGCAACCGGGACAGGGGACGGAACAATGAGCAGTTCTTC,CASNRDRGRNNEQFF
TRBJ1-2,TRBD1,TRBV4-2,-,TGTGCCAGCAGACTTACAGGGGGCGGTGGCTACACCTTC,CASRLTGGGGYTF
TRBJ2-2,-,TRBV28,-,TGTGCCAGCGGTCCCAGGGGCAGCGCCGGGGAGCTGTTTTTT,CASGPRGSAGELFF
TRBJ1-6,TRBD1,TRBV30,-,TGTGCCAGTTCTCAGGGGGCCGTCTATAATTCACCCCTCCACTTT,CASSQGAVYNSPLHF
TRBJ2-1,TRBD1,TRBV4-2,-,TGTGCCAGCAGCCTAAGGGACAGGGATGAGCAGTTCTTC,CASSLRDRDEQFF
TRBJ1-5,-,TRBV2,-,TGTGCCAGCAGTGAACTGGCTCAGCCCCAGCATTTT,CASSELAQPQHF
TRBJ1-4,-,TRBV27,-,TGTGCCAGCAGTGAGATCCCGGTGCGGGAAAAACTGTTTTTT,CASSEIPVREKLFF
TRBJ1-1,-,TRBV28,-,TGTGCCAGCAGTGGTGACAGTGCGATCAACACTGAAGCTTTCTTT,CASSGDSAINTEAFF
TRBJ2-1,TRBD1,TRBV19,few,TGTGCCAGTAGTGAGGGGGCGCCGAGCTACAATGAGCAGTTCTTC,CASSEGAPSYNEQFF
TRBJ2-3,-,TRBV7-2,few,TGTGCCAGCAGCCTCACCCACAGAGCCACGAGGGACACAGATACGCAGTATTTT,CASSLTHRATRDTDTQYF
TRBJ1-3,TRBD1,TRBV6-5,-,TGTGCCAGCAGTTACCAGGGGGCATACGGAAACACCATATATTTT,CASSYQGAYGNTIYF
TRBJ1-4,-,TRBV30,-,TGTGCCTGGAGCTTCCCCGCTGCAACTAATGAAAAACTGTTTTTT,CAWSFPAATNEKLFF
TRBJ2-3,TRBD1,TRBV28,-,TGTGCCAGCAGTCCCCGCGTAGGACAGGGAATCGTTACGCAGTATTTT,CASSPRVGQGIVTQYF
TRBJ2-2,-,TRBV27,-,TGTGCCAGCAGTCCCATACCACAGGGACGGGAGGAGCTGTTTTTT,CASSPIPQGREELFF
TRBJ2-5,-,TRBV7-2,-,TGTGCCAGCGGACTTGGGTCGGGGGAGACCCAGTACTTC,CASGLGSGETQYF
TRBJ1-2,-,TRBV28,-,TGTGCCAGCAGTTTAGGTCTGAGGAACTATGGCTACACCTTC,CASSLGLRNYGYTF
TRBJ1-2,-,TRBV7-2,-,TGTGCCAGCAGCTTAGGTCCACTCTCGGGCCTTAACTATGGCTACACCTTC,CASSLGPLSGLNYGYTF
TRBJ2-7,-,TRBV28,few,TGTGCCAGCAGTTTAATAGAATTACAGGGAATTTCCTCCTACGAGCAGTACTTC,CASSLIELQGISSYEQYF
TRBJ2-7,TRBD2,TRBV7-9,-,TGTGCCAGCAGCTTCCCCGGGGGGGCTAGCTACGAGCAGTACTTC,CASSFPGGASYEQYF
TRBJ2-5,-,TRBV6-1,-,TGTGCCAGCAGTGAATTGAGAGGGCGAGAGACCCAGTACTTC,CASSELRGRETQYF
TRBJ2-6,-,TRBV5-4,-,TGTGCCAGCAGCTTCGGGTATGGGGCCAACGTCCTGACTTTC,CASSFGYGANVLTF